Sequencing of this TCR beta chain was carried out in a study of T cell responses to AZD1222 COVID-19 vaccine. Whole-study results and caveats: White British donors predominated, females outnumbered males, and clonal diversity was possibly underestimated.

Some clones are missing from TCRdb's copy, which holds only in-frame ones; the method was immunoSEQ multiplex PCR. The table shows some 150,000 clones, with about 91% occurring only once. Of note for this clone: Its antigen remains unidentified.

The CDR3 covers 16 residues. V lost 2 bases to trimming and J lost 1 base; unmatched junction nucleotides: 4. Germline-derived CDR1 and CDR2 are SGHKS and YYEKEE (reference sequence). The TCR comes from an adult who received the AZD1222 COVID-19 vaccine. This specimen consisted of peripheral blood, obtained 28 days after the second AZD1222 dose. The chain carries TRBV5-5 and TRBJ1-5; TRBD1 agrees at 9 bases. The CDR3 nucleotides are TGTGCCAGCAGCTTAGGGGACAGGGCAAGCAATCAGCCCCAGCATTTT. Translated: CASSLGDRASNQPQHF.